These 28 T cell receptor beta chains came from one sample sequenced in a study of CD8 T cells in Susac syndrome. Random hexamers were used to reverse transcribe the RNA input (roughly 0.5 to 1 ug). TCRdb reprocessed the immunoSEQ multiplex PCR reads via MiXCR and lists one record per CDR3 protein. The sample has 150,000 to 200,000 distinct CDR3 sequences, about 95% seen once. The sample was CD4+ T cells from PBMCs. The receptors stem from a human donor in good health.

The rearrangement joins TRBV27 to TRBJ2-7; 7 positions agree with TRBD2. Germline V CDR1 and CDR2: MNHEY, SMNVEV (reference sequence). This CDR3 contains 14 residues. Unmatched junction bases numbered 8, after V lost 5 bases and J lost 4 bases. This chain's CDR3 is CASSRTGGLYEQYF. The CDR3 DNA reads TGTGCCAGCAGTCGGACGGGAGGTTTATACGAGCAGTACTTC.

V and J are TRBV20-1 and TRBJ2-3; D not certain. The germline CDR1 and CDR2 sequences are DFQATT and SNEGSKA (reference sequence). Trimming stripped 6 bases from V and 7 bases from J, with 14 bases between. The CDR3 is 12 residues long. DNA for the CDR3: TGCAGTGCCGCCGCCCCTGAGAATACGCAGTATTTT. Translating gives CSAAAPENTQYF.

In DNA, the CDR3 is TGTGCCAGCAGTTACTCCGACTATGGCTACACCTTC. Translated, it gives CASSYSDYGYTF. The rearrangement links TRBV6-2 or TRBV6-3 to TRBJ1-2; D call uncertain. The germline CDR1 and CDR2 sequences are MNHEY and SVGEGT. This CDR3 is 12 amino acids long. Trimming cost V 0 bases and J 3 bases, with 2 bases left between them.

The chain has TRBV7-3 and TRBJ2-1, with D possibly TRBD1 on 6 matching bases. The CDR3 sequence is 16 residues long. V shed 5 bases and J shed 6 bases, with 20 bases lying between them. The germline V gene encodes CDR1 SGHTA and CDR2 FQGTGA. CDR3 DNA sequence: TGTGCCAGCAGCGCCGACAGGTTCCGAATAGGCAATGAGCAGTTCTTC. This gives the protein CASSADRFRIGNEQFF.

Here the CDR3 reads CASSEQGRGELFF. Written as DNA, the CDR3 is TGCGCCAGCAGTGAGCAGGGGCGTGGGGAGCTGTTTTTT. V gene TRBV10-2 combines with J gene TRBJ2-2; a weak D match, TRBD1 (6 bases). V was clipped by 2 bases and J by 8 bases, with 9 bases between them. Germline-derived CDR1 and CDR2 are WSHSY and SAAADI. This CDR3 is 13 amino acids long.

The chain is built from TRBV7-2 and TRBJ2-5; D remains ambiguous. V lost 1 base and J 2 bases, leaving 5 bases between the germline ends. Germline CDR1 and CDR2: SGHTA and FQGNSA. The CDR3 extends over 13 amino acids. The CDR3 reads CASSLVGQETQYF. The CDR3 DNA sequence: TGTGCCAGCAGCTTAGTGGGACAAGAGACCCAGTACTTC.

DNA of the CDR3: TGTGCCAGCAGTCATTCCGGGACAGCATTGTCCCAGTACTTC. The encoded protein is CASSHSGTALSQYF. The chain employs TRBV25-1 and TRBJ2-5; the match to TRBD1 covers 7 bases. There are 14 residues in the CDR3. The ends lost 5 bases at V and 9 bases at J; junction bases unmatched: 12. Germline loops: CDR1 MGHDK, CDR2 SYGVNS.

A single count supports this clonotype. The V and J genes are TRBV20-1 and TRBJ2-7, with D possibly matching TRBD1 (6 bases). Germline assignment: CDR1 DFQATT and CDR2 SNEGSKA (reference sequence). The CDR3 is made up of 12 amino acids. With 5 bases removed from V and 2 bases from J, the gap between germline ends came to 10 bases. The CDR3 reads CSAPGDAYEQYF. CDR3 sequence (DNA): TGCAGTGCTCCAGGGGACGCCTACGAGCAGTACTTC.

This rearrangement joins TRBV4-1 to TRBJ2-6; D remains ambiguous. The length of the CDR3 is 18 residues. Trimming left V 0 bases short and J 1 base short, with 13 bases between. Per the germline V gene, CDR1 is MGHRA and CDR2 is YSYEKL. The DNA for the CDR3 is TGCGCCAGCAGCCAAGACGAAGGTCTGTTTTCTGGGGCCAACGTCCTGACTTTC. The encoded protein is CASSQDEGLFSGANVLTF.

The V and J genes are TRBV20-1 and TRBJ2-1; TRBD2 matches at 9 bases. The CDR3 is 16 amino acids. Germline loops: CDR1 DFQATT, CDR2 SNEGSKA (reference sequence). Trimming at V came to 2 bases and at J to 2 bases, leaving 7 bases not matched to a gene. In DNA, the CDR3 is TGCAGTGCTAGAAGGTCTAGCGGGGATACCTACAATGAGCAGTTCTTC. Its protein is CSARRSSGDTYNEQFF.

The chain employs TRBV20-1 and TRBJ2-5; TRBD2 might be the D (6 bases). V lost 1 base and J 8 bases, leaving 14 bases between the germline ends. Germline V CDR1 and CDR2: DFQATT, SNEGSKA (reference sequence). The CDR3 totals 13 residues. The CDR3 region is CSARVGAGVTQYF. The CDR3, as DNA: TGCAGTGCTAGAGTAGGAGCGGGCGTAACCCAGTACTTC.

This clonotype has only one observation. The chain has TRBV5-1 and TRBJ2-5; D is perhaps TRBD1 (5 bases). Germline loops: CDR1 SGHRS, CDR2 YFSETQ. V gave up 4 bases and J gave up 3 bases, with 7 bases separating them. The CDR3 is 12 amino acids. CDR3 sequence reads: CASSIREETQYF. CDR3 nucleotides: TGCGCCAGCAGCATCAGGGAAGAGACCCAGTACTTC.

The chain recombines TRBV24-1 with TRBJ2-1, with D hard to call. Between the trimmed V and J ends, which lost 4 bases and 4 bases, there was a span of 4 bases. CDR3 length: 12 residues. In germline, CDR1 is KGHDR, CDR2 SFDVKD. CDR3: CATSDFYNEQFF. The CDR3 DNA reads TGTGCCACCAGTGACTTTTACAATGAGCAGTTCTTC.

The CDR3 loop reads CASSYTPGDNEQFF. CDR3 sequence (DNA): TGTGCCAGCAGTTACACCCCAGGCGACAATGAGCAGTTCTTC. This chain joins TRBV6-5 and TRBJ2-1; D is unclear. CDR1 is MNHEY, CDR2 SVGAGI, per germline. The CDR3 runs to 14 residues. Trimming pared 2 bases from V and 5 bases from J, leaving 10 bases between.

The V gene is TRBV29-1, the J gene TRBJ2-3, with D perhaps TRBD1 or TRBD2 (7 bases each). The CDR3 totals 17 residues. Germline values: CDR1 SQVTM, CDR2 ANQGSEA. V lost 6 bases, J lost 1 base, and 23 bases lay in between. The CDR3 sequence is CSVESPRQGGRTDTQYF. As DNA, the CDR3 is TGCAGCGTCGAGTCCCCTAGACAGGGAGGGCGCACAGATACGCAGTATTTT.

J is TRBJ2-5 and V is TRBV15; D gene unclear. Per the germline V gene, CDR1 is LNHNV and CDR2 is YYDKDF (reference sequence). This CDR3 is built from 12 residues. V lost 3 bases and J 1 base, leaving 3 bases between the germline ends. CDR3 coding DNA: TGTGCCACCAGCAGGTTCCAAGAGACCCAGTACTTC. Translated, it gives CATSRFQETQYF.

This clonotype was observed a single time. This chain joins TRBV29-1 and TRBJ2-7; D may be TRBD1 (5 bases). V was trimmed by 0 bases and J by 7 bases, leaving 16 bases between them. Germline-derived CDR1 and CDR2 are SQVTM and ANQGSEA. The CDR3 contains 14 residues. CDR3 in amino acids: CSVEERAWGSEQYF. CDR3 nucleotide sequence: TGCAGCGTTGAAGAAAGGGCATGGGGCTCAGAGCAGTACTTC.

The V and J genes are TRBV28 and TRBJ2-5; TRBD1 agrees at 10 bases. Losses at the gene ends were 2 bases for V and 3 bases for J; bases not matched to a gene: 3. CDR1 is MDHEN and CDR2 is SYDVKM in the germline V gene. There are 15 residues in the CDR3. The CDR3, as DNA: TGTGCCAGCAGTTTACTCGGGACAGGGGAAGAGACCCAGTACTTC. It yields the protein CASSLLGTGEETQYF.

This rearrangement joins TRBV29-1 to TRBJ2-7; no firm D call. This CDR3 comprises 14 residues. CDR1 SQVTM and CDR2 ANQGSEA come from the germline V gene. V lost 0 bases and J lost 1, with 10 bases in between. The CDR3 sequence: CSVEDQTPSYEQYF. The DNA of the CDR3 is TGCAGCGTTGAAGATCAGACACCATCCTACGAGCAGTACTTC.

Only one count was recorded for this clonotype. The V gene is TRBV12-5, the J gene TRBJ2-1, with D uncertain. Germline values: CDR1 LGHNT, CDR2 FRNRAP. Trimming left V 8 bases short and J 7 bases short, with 6 bases between. The CDR3 contains 10 residues. The CDR3 sequence: CASRANEQFF. The CDR3 nucleotides read TGTGCTAGTAGGGCGAATGAGCAGTTCTTC.

V usage is TRBV20-1 and J usage is TRBJ2-7, with D possibly being TRBD2 (6 bases). Germline V lookup: CDR1 DFQATT, CDR2 SNEGSKA (reference sequence). Trimming shortened V by 5 bases and J by 3 bases, and 17 bases separated the two germline ends. CDR3 size: 14 residues. This CDR3 is CSAQRTTIIYEQYF. CDR3 DNA: TGCAGTGCTCAAAGGACTACCATTATCTACGAGCAGTACTTC.

This chain links TRBV7-2 with TRBJ2-4; 7 bases align to TRBD2. This CDR3 is 16 amino acids long. The germline V gene encodes CDR1 SGHTA and CDR2 FQGNSA. After removal of 5 bases from V and 6 bases from J, the junction contained 13 bases not matched to a gene. CDR3 nucleotides: TGTGCCAGCAGCCTTACAGCGGGAAGGGGCGGAAACATTCAGTACTTC. Protein product: CASSLTAGRGGNIQYF.

V usage is TRBV20-1 and J usage is TRBJ2-7; D call uncertain. V lost 0 bases to trimming and J lost 4 bases, with 19 bases between them. The germline gives CDR1 DFQATT, CDR2 SNEGSKA (reference sequence). There are 16 residues in the CDR3. CDR3 DNA: TGCAGTGCTAGAGATCGTCTCGGCGGCGACCCATACGAGCAGTACTTC. This codes for CSARDRLGGDPYEQYF.

The rearrangement uses TRBV28 and TRBJ1-1; 10 positions agree with TRBD1. The CDR3 extends over 14 amino acids. V was pared by 9 bases and J by 7 bases, with 11 bases of the junction left unmatched. Per the germline V gene, CDR1 is MDHEN and CDR2 is SYDVKM. Written as DNA, the CDR3 is TGTGCCAGTTTGAAGGGACAGGGGTACGGTGAAGCTTTCTTT. It encodes CASLKGQGYGEAFF.

The rearrangement links TRBV30 to TRBJ1-2; 7 nucleotides agree with TRBD1. Per germline, CDR1 GTSNPN and CDR2 SVGIG (reference sequence). V was clipped by 4 bases and J by 5 bases; unmatched bases: 4. The CDR3 runs to 12 residues. The CDR3 sequence is CAWKDRFYGYTF. The CDR3 nucleotides read TGTGCCTGGAAGGACAGGTTTTATGGCTACACCTTC. Together with reference TRBV30 and TRBJ1-2, the CDR3 gives the full variable domain: SQTIHQWPATLVQPVGSPLSLECTVEGTSNPNLYWYRQAAGRGLQLLFYSVGIGQISSEVPQNLSASRPQDRQFILSSKKLLLSDSGFYLCAWKDRFYGYTFGSGTRLTVV.

This clonotype was detected once. In DNA form, the CDR3 reads TGTGCCACCAGCAGAGTGAGAAGCCGCCCAGATACGCAGTATTTT. This sequence encodes CATSRVRSRPDTQYF. V gene TRBV15 combines with J gene TRBJ2-3; D unresolved. CDR1 and CDR2 from the germline V gene are LNHNV and YYDKDF (reference sequence). This CDR3 is built from 15 residues. The ends were cut back, 1 base at V and 4 bases at J, with 12 bases in the middle.

The chain links TRBV27 to TRBJ2-5; D is tentatively TRBD1 or TRBD2 (5 bases each). Germline CDR1 is MNHEY and CDR2 is SMNVEV (reference sequence). CDR3 length: 16 amino acids. V lost 5 bases and J 3 bases, leaving 19 bases between the germline ends. The CDR3 coding sequence is TGTGCCAGCAGTCCATACATCCGGGGCCTGGAAGAGACCCAGTACTTC. It is translated as CASSPYIRGLEETQYF.

The chain employs TRBV5-1 and TRBJ2-2; 9 bases are shared with TRBD1. Germline V gene sequence: CDR1 SGHRS, CDR2 YFSETQ. The CDR3 runs to 16 residues. V lost 4 bases and J lost 6; bases outside the gene matches: 10. DNA for the CDR3: TGCGCCAGCAGCCCTCGGACAGGGGAGTTGGCCGGGGAGCTGTTTTTT. Its protein product is CASSPRTGELAGELFF.